The present entry profiles one T cell receptor beta chain with its context. Assay: immunoSEQ multiplex PCR; the TCRdb copy retains only in-frame clones and omits some. The sample records approximately 490,000 clones, roughly 74% being singletons. V lost 7 bases and J lost 2; bases outside the gene matches: 3. This CDR3 is 14 amino acids long. The germline V gene encodes CDR1 LGHNT and CDR2 FRNRAP. These data are taken from a study of shared T cell receptors in the human thymus. The same sample was also used in a study of human thymus T cells. This second study notes: Both thymic and peripheral blood repertoires showed apparently biased V and J usage.

The TCR sequence derives from a boy less than two years old with a congenital heart defect. The gene calls are TRBV12-5 and TRBJ2-3; 10 nucleotides match TRBD2. Sequencing was done on a sample of thymocytes. CDR3 region: CASDGLADTDTQYF. The CDR3 DNA is TGTGCTAGTGATGGACTAGCGGACACAGATACGCAGTATTTT.